The sequence of this T cell receptor (beta chain) was determined in a study of blood T cells in healthy people across ages. Regarding the study as a whole: Greater diversity and more naive CD4+ cells were seen in long-lived donors than in aged donors.

With each sample, at least 5 micrograms of total RNA were extracted. The CDR3 is made up of 13 amino acids. Germline lookup yields CDR1 KGHSH and CDR2 LQKENI. V was clipped by 3 bases and J by 6 bases; unmatched bases: 4. The second PCR ran roughly 7 to 11 cycles with a sample-barcoded 5' primer and J-beta primers. The template-switch adaptor was a 5' adaptor with 12 random nucleotides. It tagged each cDNA molecule. TCRdb independently ran MiXCR on the 5' RACE reads; one entry per CDR3 protein. The sample has over 950,000 distinct CDR3 sequences, around two fifths seen once; the top ten hold around 12%. Of note for this clonotype: Antigen unknown.

Sequenced: blood. The origin of this receptor is a man between 18 and 35 years old in good health. The gene calls are TRBV18 and TRBJ1-1, with 7 bases matching TRBD1. The CDR3 spells CASSPSGQPEAFF. Written as DNA, the CDR3 is TGTGCCAGCTCACCCTCGGGACAGCCTGAAGCTTTCTTT.